This TCR beta chain was identified during a study of patients and donors after allogeneic stem cell transplantation. This clonotype was picked up many times. Trimming took 1 base from V and 4 from J, leaving 2 bases between them. The CDR3 consists of 12 residues. Germline CDR1 LGHDT, CDR2 YNNKEL (reference sequence). TCRdb recomputed calls from the RT-PCR reads with MiXCR, one row per CDR3 protein. The sample gives approximately 150,000 distinct CDR3 sequences, 30% to 45% of which show up once; about 50% is in the top ten. The chain combines TRBV3-1 with TRBJ1-5; no definite D call. The source material was blood, either unsorted or a sorted T cell fraction (not recorded which). The sequence was collected from a human donor who was either an allogeneic HSCT recipient or a stem cell or donor lymphocyte infusion donor (not recorded which). It is not recorded whose cells these are; they may come from a transplant donor. The DNA for the CDR3 is TGTGCCAGCAGCCAAGGGAATCAGCCCCAGCATTTT. Protein: CASSQGNQPQHF.